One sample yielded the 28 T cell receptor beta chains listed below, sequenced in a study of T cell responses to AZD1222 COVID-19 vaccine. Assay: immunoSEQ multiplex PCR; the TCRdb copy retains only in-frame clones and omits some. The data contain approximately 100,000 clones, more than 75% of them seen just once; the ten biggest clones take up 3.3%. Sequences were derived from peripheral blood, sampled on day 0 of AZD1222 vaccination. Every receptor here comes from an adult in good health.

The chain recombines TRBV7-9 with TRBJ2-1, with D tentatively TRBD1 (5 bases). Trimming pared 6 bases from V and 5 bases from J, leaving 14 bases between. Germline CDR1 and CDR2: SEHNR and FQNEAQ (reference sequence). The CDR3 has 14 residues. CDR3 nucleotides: TGTGCCAGCAGGTCCGTAGTGGGGCACAATGAGCAGTTCTTC. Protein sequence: CASRSVVGHNEQFF.

The CDR3 sequence is CASSSASGGNTEAFF. The CDR3, as DNA: TGTGCCAGTAGCTCCGCCTCAGGGGGGAACACTGAAGCTTTCTTT. The V gene is TRBV19, the J gene TRBJ1-1, with 7 bases that match TRBD1. Per germline, CDR1 LNHDA and CDR2 SQIVND (reference sequence). J was trimmed by 1 base and V by 6 bases; bases with no gene match: 8. This CDR3 region has 15 residues.

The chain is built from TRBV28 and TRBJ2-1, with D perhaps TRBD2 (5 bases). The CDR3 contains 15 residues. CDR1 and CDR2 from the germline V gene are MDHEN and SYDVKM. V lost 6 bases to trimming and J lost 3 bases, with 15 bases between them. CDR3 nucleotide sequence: TGTGCCAGCAGAACATCCGGGAAAAACTACAATGAGCAGTTCTTC. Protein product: CASRTSGKNYNEQFF.

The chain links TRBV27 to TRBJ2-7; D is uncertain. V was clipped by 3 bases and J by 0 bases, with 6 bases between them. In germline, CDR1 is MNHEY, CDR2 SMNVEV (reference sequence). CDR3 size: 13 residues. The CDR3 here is CASSFQSSYEQYF. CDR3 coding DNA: TGTGCCAGCAGTTTCCAATCCTCCTACGAGCAGTACTTC.

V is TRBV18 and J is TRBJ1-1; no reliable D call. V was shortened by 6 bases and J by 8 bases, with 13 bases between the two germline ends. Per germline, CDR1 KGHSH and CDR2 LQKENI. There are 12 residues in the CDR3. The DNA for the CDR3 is TGTGCCAGCTCGCCATTATCTGGGGAAGCTTTCTTT. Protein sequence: CASSPLSGEAFF.

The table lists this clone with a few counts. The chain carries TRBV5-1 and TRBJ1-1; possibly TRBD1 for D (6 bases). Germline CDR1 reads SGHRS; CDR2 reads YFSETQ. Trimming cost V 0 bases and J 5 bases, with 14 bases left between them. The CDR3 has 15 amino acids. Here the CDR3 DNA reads TGCGCCAGCAGCTTGGCCGCGGGGGCGCCAACTGAAGCTTTCTTT. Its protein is CASSLAAGAPTEAFF.

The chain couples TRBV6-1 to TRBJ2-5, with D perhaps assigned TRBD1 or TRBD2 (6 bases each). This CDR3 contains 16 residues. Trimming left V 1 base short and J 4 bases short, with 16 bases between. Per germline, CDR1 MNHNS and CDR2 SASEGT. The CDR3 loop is CASSEGGVRGGETQYF. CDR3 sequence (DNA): TGTGCCAGCAGTGAAGGTGGGGTCAGGGGAGGAGAGACCCAGTACTTC.

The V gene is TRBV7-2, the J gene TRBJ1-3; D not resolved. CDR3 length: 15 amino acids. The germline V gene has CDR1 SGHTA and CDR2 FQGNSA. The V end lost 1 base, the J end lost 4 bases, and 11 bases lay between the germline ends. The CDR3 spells CASSLGEGSGNTIYF. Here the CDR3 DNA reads TGTGCCAGCAGCTTAGGAGAGGGTTCGGGAAACACCATATATTTT.

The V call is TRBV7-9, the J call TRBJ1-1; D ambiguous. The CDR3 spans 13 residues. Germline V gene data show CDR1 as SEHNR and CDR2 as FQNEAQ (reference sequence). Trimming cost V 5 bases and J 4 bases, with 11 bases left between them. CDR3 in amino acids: CASSLEYTTEAFF. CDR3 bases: TGTGCCAGCAGCCTCGAATATACCACTGAAGCTTTCTTT. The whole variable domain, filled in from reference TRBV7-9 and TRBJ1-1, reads DTGVSQNPRHKITKRGQNVTFRCDPISEHNRLYWYRQTLGQGPEFLTYFQNEAQLEKSRLLSDRFSAERPKGSFSTLEIQRTEQGDSAMYLCASSLEYTTEAFFGQGTRLTVV.

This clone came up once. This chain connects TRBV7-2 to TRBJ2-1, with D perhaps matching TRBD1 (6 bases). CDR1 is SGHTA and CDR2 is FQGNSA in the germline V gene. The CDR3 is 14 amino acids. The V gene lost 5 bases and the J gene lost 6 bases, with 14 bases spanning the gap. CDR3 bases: TGTGCCAGCAGCCCGGGACACCGTGTCAATGAGCAGTTCTTC. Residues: CASSPGHRVNEQFF.

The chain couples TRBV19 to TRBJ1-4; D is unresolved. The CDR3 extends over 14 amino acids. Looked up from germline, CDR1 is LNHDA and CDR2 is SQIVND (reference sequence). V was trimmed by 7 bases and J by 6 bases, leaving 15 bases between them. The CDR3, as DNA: TGTGCCAGTAAGGTGACCGATTCCCATGAAAAACTGTTTTTT. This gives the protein CASKVTDSHEKLFF.

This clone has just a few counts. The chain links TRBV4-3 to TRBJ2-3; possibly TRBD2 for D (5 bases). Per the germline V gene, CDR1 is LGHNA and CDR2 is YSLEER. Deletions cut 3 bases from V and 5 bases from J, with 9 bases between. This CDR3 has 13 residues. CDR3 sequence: CASSQERRDTQYF. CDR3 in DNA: TGCGCCAGCAGCCAGGAGCGGAGAGATACGCAGTATTTT.

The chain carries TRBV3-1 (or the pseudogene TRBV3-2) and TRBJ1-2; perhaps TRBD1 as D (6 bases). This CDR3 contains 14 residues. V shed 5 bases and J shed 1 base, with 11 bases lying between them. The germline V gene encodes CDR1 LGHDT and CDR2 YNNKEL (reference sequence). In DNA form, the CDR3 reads TGTGCCAGCAGCTGGGACAAGATTAACTATGGCTACACCTTC. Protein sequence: CASSWDKINYGYTF.

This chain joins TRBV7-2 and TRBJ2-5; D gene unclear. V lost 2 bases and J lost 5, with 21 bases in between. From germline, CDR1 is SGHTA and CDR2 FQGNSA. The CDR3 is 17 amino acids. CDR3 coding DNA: TGTGCCAGCAGCTTATATTTAGTCGCTCCCGCTGGGGAGACCCAGTACTTC. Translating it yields CASSLYLVAPAGETQYF.

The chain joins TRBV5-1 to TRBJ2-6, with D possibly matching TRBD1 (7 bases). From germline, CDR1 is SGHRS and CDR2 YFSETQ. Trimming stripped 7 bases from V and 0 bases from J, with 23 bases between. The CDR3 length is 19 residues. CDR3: CASQVGPTGEVSGANVLTF. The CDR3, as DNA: TGCGCCAGCCAGGTAGGACCTACAGGGGAGGTCTCTGGGGCCAACGTCCTGACTTTC.

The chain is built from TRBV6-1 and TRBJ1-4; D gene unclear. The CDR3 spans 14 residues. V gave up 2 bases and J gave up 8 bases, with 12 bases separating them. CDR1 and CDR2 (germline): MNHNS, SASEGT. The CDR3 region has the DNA TGTGCCAGCAGTGAACTGAGGGAAAGGGAAAAACTGTTTTTT. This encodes CASSELREREKLFF.

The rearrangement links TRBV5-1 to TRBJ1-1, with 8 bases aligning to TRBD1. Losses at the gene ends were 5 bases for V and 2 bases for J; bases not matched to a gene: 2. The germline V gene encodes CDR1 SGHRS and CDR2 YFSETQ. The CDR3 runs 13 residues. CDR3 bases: TGCGCCAGCAGGACAGGGGAAAACACTGAAGCTTTCTTT. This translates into CASRTGENTEAFF.

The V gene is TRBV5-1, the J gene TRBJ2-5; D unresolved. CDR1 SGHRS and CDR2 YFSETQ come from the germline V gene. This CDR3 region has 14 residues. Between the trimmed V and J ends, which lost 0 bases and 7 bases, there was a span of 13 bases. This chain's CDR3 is CASSLGPSGGTQYF. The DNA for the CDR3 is TGCGCCAGCAGCTTGGGGCCGTCCGGTGGGACCCAGTACTTC.

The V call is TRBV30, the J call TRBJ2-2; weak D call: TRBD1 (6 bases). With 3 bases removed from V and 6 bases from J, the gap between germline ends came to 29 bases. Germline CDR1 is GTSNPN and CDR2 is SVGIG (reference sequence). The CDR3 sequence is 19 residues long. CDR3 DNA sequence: TGTGCCTGGAGAACTTACGCCGGGACATATCGTCGGTCCTCCGGGGAGCTGTTTTTT. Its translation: CAWRTYAGTYRRSSGELFF.

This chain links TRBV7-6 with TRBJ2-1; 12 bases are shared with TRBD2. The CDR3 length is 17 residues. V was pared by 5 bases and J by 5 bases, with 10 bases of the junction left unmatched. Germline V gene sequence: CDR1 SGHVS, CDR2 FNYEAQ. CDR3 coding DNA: TGTGCCAGCAGCGTAGAGGGTGCTAGCGGGGGGGACAATGAGCAGTTCTTC. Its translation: CASSVEGASGGDNEQFF.

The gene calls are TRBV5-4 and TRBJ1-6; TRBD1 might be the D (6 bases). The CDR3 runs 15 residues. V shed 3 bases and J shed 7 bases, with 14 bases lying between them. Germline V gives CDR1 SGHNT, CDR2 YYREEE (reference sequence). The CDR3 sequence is CASSSPGAWNSPLHF. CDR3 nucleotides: TGTGCCAGCAGCTCCCCGGGGGCTTGGAATTCACCCCTCCACTTT.

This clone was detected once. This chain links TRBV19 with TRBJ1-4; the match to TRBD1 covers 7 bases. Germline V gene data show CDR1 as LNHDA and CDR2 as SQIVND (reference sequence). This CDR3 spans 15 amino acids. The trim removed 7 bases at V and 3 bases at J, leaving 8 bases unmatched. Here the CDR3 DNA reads TGTGCCAGTACCACAGGACAGGTAGCTAATGAAAAACTGTTTTTT. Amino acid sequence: CASTTGQVANEKLFF. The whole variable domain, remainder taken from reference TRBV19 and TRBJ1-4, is DGGITQSPKYLFRKEGQNVTLSCEQNLNHDAMYWYRQDPGQGLRLIYYSQIVNDFQKGDIAEGYSVSREKKESFPLTVTSAQKNPTAFYLCASTTGQVANEKLFFGSGTQLSVL.

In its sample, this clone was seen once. The CDR3, as DNA: TGTGCCAGCAGCCGCGATTGGCGTAACGAGCAGTACTTC. Translated, it gives CASSRDWRNEQYF. This chain links TRBV7-2 with TRBJ2-7, with D unresolved. The CDR3 is 13 residues long. The V end lost 5 bases, the J end lost 5 bases, and 13 bases lay between the germline ends. Germline values: CDR1 SGHTA, CDR2 FQGNSA.

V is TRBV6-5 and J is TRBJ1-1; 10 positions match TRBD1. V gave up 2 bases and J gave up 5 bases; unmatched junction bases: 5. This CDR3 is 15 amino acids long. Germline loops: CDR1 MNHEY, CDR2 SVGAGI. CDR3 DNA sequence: TGTGCCAGCAGTTACGGGACAGGGGAGTTGACTGAAGCTTTCTTT. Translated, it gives CASSYGTGELTEAFF.

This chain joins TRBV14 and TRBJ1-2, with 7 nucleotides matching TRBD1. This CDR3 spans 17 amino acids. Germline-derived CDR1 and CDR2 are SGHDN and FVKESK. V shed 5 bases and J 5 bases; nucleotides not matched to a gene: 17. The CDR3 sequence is CASSGNRGGLVPYGYTF. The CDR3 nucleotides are TGTGCCAGCAGCGGGAACAGGGGTGGTCTTGTGCCTTATGGCTACACCTTC.

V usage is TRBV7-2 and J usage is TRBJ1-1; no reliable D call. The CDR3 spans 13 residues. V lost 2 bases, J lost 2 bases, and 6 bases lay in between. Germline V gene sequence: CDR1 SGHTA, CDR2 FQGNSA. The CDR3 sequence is CASSLTDNTEAFF. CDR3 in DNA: TGTGCCAGCAGCTTAACAGATAACACTGAAGCTTTCTTT.

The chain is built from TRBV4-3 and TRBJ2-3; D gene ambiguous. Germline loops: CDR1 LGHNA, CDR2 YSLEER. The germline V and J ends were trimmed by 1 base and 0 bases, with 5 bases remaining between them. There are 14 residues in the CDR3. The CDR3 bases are TGCGCCAGCAGCCAAGGGGATAGCACAGATACGCAGTATTTT. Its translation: CASSQGDSTDTQYF.

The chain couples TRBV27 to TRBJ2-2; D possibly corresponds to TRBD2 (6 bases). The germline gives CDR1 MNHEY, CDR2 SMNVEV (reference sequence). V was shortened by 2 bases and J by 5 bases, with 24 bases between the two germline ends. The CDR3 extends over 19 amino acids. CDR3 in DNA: TGTGCCAGCAGTTTAAAGCCAGTGAGGTCAGGGACTGCGACCGGGGAGCTGTTTTTT. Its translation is CASSLKPVRSGTATGELFF.